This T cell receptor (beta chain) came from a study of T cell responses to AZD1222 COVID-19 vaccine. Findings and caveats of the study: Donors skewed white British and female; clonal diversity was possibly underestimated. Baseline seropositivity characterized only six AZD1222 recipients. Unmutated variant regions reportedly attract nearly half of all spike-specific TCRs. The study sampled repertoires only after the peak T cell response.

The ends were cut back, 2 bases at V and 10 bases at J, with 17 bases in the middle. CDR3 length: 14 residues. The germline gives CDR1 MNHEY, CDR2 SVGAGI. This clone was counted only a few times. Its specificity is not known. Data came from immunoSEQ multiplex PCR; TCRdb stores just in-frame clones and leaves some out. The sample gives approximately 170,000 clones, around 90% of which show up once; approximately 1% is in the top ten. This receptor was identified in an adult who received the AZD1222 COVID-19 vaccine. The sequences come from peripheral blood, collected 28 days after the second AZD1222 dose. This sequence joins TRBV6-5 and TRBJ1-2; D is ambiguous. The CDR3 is CASSYAVARVDYTF. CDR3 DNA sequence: TGTGCCAGCAGTTACGCGGTTGCCCGGGTCGACTACACCTTC.